This TCR beta chain was identified in a study of glioma-infiltrating T cells after dendritic cell vaccination. The time point here: after dendritic cell vaccination, including at tumor progression/relapse. Input was approximately 2.2 ug genomic DNA, or all available if less. The data were produced by immunoSEQ multiplex PCR, yet TCRdb's version contains in-frame clones alone and is incomplete. Among around 78,000 clones listed, 85% were seen once. The material was blood, obtained after dendritic cell vaccination. The sequence was collected from a human donor with glioblastoma.

The CDR3 is CASRVSRNEQFF. The DNA for the CDR3 is TGTGCCAGCAGAGTTAGTCGGAATGAGCAGTTCTTC. The chain is built from TRBV2 and TRBJ2-1; D is ambiguous. Germline V gene data show CDR1 as SNHLY and CDR2 as FYNNEI. The CDR3 extends over 12 amino acids. Trimming stripped 6 bases from V and 7 bases from J, with 10 bases between. The whole variable domain, filled in from reference TRBV2 and TRBJ2-1, reads EPEVTQTPSHQVTQMGQEVILRCVPISNHLYFYWYRQILGQKVEFLVSFYNNEISEKSEIFDDQFSVERPDGSNFTLKIRSTKLEDSAMYFCASRVSRNEQFFGPGTRLTVL.